Sequencing of this T cell receptor (beta chain) was carried out in a study of regulatory T cells in long-lasting Graves disease. General study findings and limits: For persistent Graves' patients, TCR diversity was lower than for newly diagnosed ones.

Sequencing libraries for TCR beta were prepared with iRepertoire HTBI primers and Arm-PCR of CDR3 regions. TCRdb called the multiplex PCR reads again in MiXCR, with one record for every CDR3 protein. Of hundreds of thousands of distinct CDR3 sequences listed, about 32% were seen once; the top ten hold 40% to 50%. The table lists this clonotype with a count of one. Its antigen is as yet unknown. Time point here: persistent/refractory GD, antithyroid drugs over 5 years with positive TRAb. PBMCs provided the RNA from which the TCR library was made. This receptor was identified in a female donor with Graves disease. Sequencing used peripheral blood mononuclear cells (PBMCs), obtained when the disease was refractory, from a patient treated with antithyroid drugs.

CDR3 region: CSVQTTPGGTEAFF. The DNA for the CDR3 is TGCAGCGTCCAAACTACGCCGGGAGGAACTGAAGCTTTCTTT. V and J are TRBV29-1 and TRBJ1-1, with no clear D. The CDR3 is made up of 14 amino acids. Trimming stripped 6 bases from V and 5 bases from J, with 19 bases between. Germline V gene sequence: CDR1 SQVTM, CDR2 ANQGSEA.